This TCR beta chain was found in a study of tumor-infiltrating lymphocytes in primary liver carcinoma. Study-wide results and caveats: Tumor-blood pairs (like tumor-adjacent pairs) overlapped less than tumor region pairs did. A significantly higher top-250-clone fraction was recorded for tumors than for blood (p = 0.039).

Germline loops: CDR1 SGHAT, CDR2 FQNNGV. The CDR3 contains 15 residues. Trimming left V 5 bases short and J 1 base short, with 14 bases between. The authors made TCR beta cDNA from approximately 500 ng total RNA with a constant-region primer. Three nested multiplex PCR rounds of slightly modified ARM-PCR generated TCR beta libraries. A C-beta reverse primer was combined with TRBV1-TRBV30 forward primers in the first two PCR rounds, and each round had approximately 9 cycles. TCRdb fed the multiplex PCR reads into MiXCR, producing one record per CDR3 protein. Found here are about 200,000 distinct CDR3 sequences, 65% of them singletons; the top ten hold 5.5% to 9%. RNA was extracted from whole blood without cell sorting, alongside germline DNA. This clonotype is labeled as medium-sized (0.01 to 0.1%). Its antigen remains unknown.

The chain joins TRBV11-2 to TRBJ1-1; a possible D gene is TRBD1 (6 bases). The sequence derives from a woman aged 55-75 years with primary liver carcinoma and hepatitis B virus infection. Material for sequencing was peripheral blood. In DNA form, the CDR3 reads TGTGCCAGCAGCCGAATCAGGGGCGGGAACACTGAAGCTTTCTTT. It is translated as CASSRIRGGNTEAFF. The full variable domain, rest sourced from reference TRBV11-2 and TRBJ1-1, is EAGVAQSPRYKIIEKRQSVAFWCNPISGHATLYWYQQILGQGPKLLIQFQNNGVVDDSQLPKDRFSAERLKGVDSTLKIQPAKLEDSAVYLCASSRIRGGNTEAFFGQGTRLTVV.